The clone carrying this TCR beta chain has a handful of counts. Its antigen is unknown. The record originates from a study of early T cells in non-severe SARS-CoV-2 infection. Study background: The sequenced material was bulk RNA from unsorted whole blood, and its chains were unpaired.

Whole-study findings and limits: Anti-spike CD8 responses were favored by VDJdb matching, which missed private and CD4 specificities.

CDR1 is MGHRA, CDR2 YSYEKL, per germline. The length of the CDR3 is 16 residues. V was clipped by 0 bases and J by 2 bases; unmatched bases: 6. Attached unique molecular identifiers marked individual cDNA molecules. One entry per CDR3 protein results from TCRdb running MiXCR on the 5' RACE reads. The sample consists of 70,000 to 85,000 distinct CDR3 sequences, 9% to 14% of them appearing once. The sequenced sample was whole blood. V gene TRBV4-1 combines with J gene TRBJ1-2; 7 positions match TRBD1. This sequence originates from an adult who was a healthcare worker with PCR-confirmed SARS-CoV-2 infection or an uninfected control (not recorded which). The DNA of the CDR3 is TGCGCCAGCAGCCAAGATCGAGCGGGACAGAACTATGGCTACACCTTC. This codes for CASSQDRAGQNYGYTF.